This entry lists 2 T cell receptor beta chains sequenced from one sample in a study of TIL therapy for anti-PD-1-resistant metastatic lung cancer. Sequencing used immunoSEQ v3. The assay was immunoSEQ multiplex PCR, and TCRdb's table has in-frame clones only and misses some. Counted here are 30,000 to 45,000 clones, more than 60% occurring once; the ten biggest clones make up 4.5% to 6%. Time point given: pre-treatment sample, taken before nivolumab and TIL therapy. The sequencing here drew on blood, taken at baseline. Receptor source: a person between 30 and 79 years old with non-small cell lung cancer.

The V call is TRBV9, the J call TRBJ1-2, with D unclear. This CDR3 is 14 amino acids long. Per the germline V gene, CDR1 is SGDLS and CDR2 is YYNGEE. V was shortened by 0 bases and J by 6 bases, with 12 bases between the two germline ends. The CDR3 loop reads CASSVGSDRDGYTF. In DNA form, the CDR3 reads TGTGCCAGCAGCGTAGGTAGTGACCGCGATGGCTACACCTTC.

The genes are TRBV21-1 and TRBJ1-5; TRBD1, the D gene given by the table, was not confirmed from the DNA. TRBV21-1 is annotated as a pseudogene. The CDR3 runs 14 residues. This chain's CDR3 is CASSLTQGNQPQHF. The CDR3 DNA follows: TGTGCCAGCAGTCTCACTCAGGGGAATCAGCCCCAGCATTTT.